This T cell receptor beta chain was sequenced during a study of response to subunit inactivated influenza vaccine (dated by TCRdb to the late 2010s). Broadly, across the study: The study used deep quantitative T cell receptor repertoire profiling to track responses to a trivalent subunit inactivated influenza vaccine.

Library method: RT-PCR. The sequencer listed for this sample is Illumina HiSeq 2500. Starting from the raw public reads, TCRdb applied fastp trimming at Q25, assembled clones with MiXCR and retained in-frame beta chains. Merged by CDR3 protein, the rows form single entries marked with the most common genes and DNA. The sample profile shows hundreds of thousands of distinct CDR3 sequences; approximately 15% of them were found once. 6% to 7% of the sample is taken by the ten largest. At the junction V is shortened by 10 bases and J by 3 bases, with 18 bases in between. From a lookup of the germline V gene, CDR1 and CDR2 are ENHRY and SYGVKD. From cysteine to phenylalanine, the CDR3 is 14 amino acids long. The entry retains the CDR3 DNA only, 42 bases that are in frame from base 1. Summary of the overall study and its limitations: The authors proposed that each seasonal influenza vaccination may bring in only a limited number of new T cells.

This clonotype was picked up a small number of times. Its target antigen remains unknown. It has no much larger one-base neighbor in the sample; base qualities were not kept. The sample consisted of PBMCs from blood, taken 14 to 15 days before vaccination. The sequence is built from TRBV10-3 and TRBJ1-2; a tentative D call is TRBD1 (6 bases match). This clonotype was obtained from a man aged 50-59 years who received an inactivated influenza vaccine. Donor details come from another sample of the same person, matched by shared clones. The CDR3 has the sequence CATGEGGRDYGYTF. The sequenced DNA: TGTGCCACGGGGGAGGGGGGGCGCGACTATGGCTACACCTTC.